This T cell receptor (beta chain) was recorded in a study of CD8 T cells in Susac syndrome. Looking at the study overall: When blood was drawn, patients with Susac syndrome were on intravenous immunoglobulin alone, on corticosteroids, or therapy-naive. Regarding the study as a whole: In Susac syndrome, the CD4+ T cell repertoires did not show clonal expansion.

Sequencing targeted TCR beta in T cells from blood (CD8+ and CD4+). The V gene's germline CDR1 is SGHRS and CDR2 YFSETQ. Trimming cost V 5 bases and J 1 base; bases outside gene matches: 10. This CDR3 spans 16 amino acids. Random hexamers served to reverse transcribe roughly 0.5 to 1 ug RNA. With immunoSEQ multiplex PCR, TCR beta CDR3 was amplified across 54 Vbeta and 13 Jbeta. TCRdb re-called the immunoSEQ multiplex PCR reads through MiXCR, storing one row per CDR3 protein. The table shows around 170,000 distinct CDR3 sequences, with about 94% occurring only once. For this clonotype: Its antigen is undetermined.

The receptor was derived from a human donor with Susac syndrome. Sequencing was carried out using CD4+ T cells from PBMCs. V is TRBV5-1 and J is TRBJ2-5; 8 bases line up with TRBD2. The CDR3 loop reads CASRSASGGPQETQYF. The DNA for the CDR3 is TGCGCCAGCAGGTCGGCCAGCGGGGGCCCCCAAGAGACCCAGTACTTC.